Below are 27 T cell receptor beta chains sequenced from a single sample in a study of blood T cell repertoires in COVID-19. This table comes from immunoSEQ multiplex PCR, and its TCRdb copy is limited to in-frame clones, with some not included. The table lists 100,000 to 150,000 clones, more than 80% of them singletons. The sample taken for sequencing was peripheral blood. The receptors shown here come from a woman aged 80 or over with COVID-19, enrolled during active disease.

The chain uses TRBV7-8 and TRBJ2-7, with D possibly TRBD2 on 6 matching bases. Germline values: CDR1 SGHVS, CDR2 FQNEAQ. This CDR3 spans 13 amino acids. V was trimmed by 5 bases and J by 3 bases, leaving 11 bases between them. The CDR3 DNA follows: TGTGCCAGCAGCATGGGACTTGACTACGAGCAGTACTTC. This gives the protein CASSMGLDYEQYF.

CDR3 region: CASSIGSAATRELFF. The CDR3 bases are TGTGCCAGTAGTATTGGGAGCGCAGCGACCCGGGAGCTGTTTTTT. This chain joins TRBV19 and TRBJ2-2, with D possibly TRBD2 on 5 matching bases. The CDR3 has 15 amino acids. Between the trimmed V and J ends, which lost 3 bases and 9 bases, there was a span of 17 bases. Per the germline V gene, CDR1 is LNHDA and CDR2 is SQIVND (reference sequence).

This clone was seen only a few times. In nucleotides, the CDR3 is TGTGCCAGCAGCCTGAGCGGGTCATACAATGAGCAGTTCTTC. This translates into CASSLSGSYNEQFF. The chain recombines TRBV7-9 with TRBJ2-1, with a possible D match to TRBD2 (6 bases). This CDR3 spans 14 amino acids. Deletions cut 5 bases from V and 4 bases from J, with 12 bases between. Germline CDR1 and CDR2: SEHNR and FQNEAQ (reference sequence). The whole variable domain, remainder taken from reference TRBV7-9 and TRBJ2-1, is DTGVSQNPRHKITKRGQNVTFRCDPISEHNRLYWYRQTLGQGPEFLTYFQNEAQLEKSRLLSDRFSAERPKGSFSTLEIQRTEQGDSAMYLCASSLSGSYNEQFFGPGTRLTVL.

The chain combines TRBV7-7 with TRBJ2-6; a weak D match, TRBD2 (5 bases). Germline V lookup: CDR1 SSHAT, CDR2 FNYEAQ (reference sequence). The ends were cut back, 5 bases at V and 2 bases at J, with 13 bases in the middle. The CDR3 sequence is 16 residues long. The CDR3 sequence is CASSPLTSPGANVLTF. DNA of the CDR3: TGTGCCAGCAGCCCACTAACTAGTCCTGGGGCCAACGTCCTGACTTTC.

The chain joins TRBV18 to TRBJ2-5; no definite D call. Germline V gene data show CDR1 as KGHSH and CDR2 as LQKENI. The CDR3 is made up of 14 amino acids. V gave up 3 bases and J gave up 0 bases, with 8 bases separating them. The CDR3 here is CASSPTADQETQYF. CDR3 DNA: TGTGCCAGCTCACCCACGGCGGACCAAGAGACCCAGTACTTC.

V usage is TRBV4-3 and J usage is TRBJ1-3, with 7 bases fitting TRBD1. CDR3 size: 16 residues. The junction had 5 bases not matched to a gene; V was cut back by 3 bases and J by 0 bases. CDR1 and CDR2 (germline): LGHNA, YSLEER. The CDR3 region is CASSQGQSLSGNTIYF. The DNA of the CDR3 is TGCGCCAGCAGCCAGGGACAGTCCCTCTCTGGAAACACCATATATTTT.

A few counts support this clone. The genes are TRBV4-3 and TRBJ2-1, with a weak D call TRBD2 (6 bases). The CDR3 contains 15 residues. CDR1 is LGHNA and CDR2 is YSLEER in the germline V gene. V dropped 1 base and J dropped 3 bases, with 10 bases sitting between them. The CDR3 coding sequence is TGCGCCAGCAGCCAAGGGACGGGAGACTACAATGAGCAGTTCTTC. This encodes CASSQGTGDYNEQFF.

This sequence joins TRBV12-3 or TRBV12-4 and TRBJ1-2; possible D gene TRBD1, 5 bases. The CDR3 covers 13 residues. The ends were cut back, 8 bases at V and 8 bases at J, with 18 bases in the middle. This CDR3 is CASQPSFGGGYTF. In nucleotides, the CDR3 is TGTGCCAGCCAGCCCTCGTTCGGGGGGGGCTACACCTTC.

This rearrangement joins TRBV6-1 to TRBJ1-1; TRBD1 might be the D (6 bases). Germline values: CDR1 MNHNS, CDR2 SASEGT. There are 14 residues in the CDR3. V was pared by 2 bases and J by 2 bases, with 9 bases between. In DNA form, the CDR3 reads TGTGCCAGCAGTGAACAGGGGTTAAACACTGAAGCTTTCTTT. Its protein product is CASSEQGLNTEAFF.

The chain joins TRBV10-3 to TRBJ1-2; tentative D call: TRBD1 (5 bases). CDR3 size: 15 residues. V shed 10 bases and J shed 0 bases, with 18 bases lying between them. Germline V lookup: CDR1 ENHRY, CDR2 SYGVKD. The CDR3, as DNA: TGTGCCACCCACGAAGATAAAGGGGCTAACTATGGCTACACCTTC. It is translated as CATHEDKGANYGYTF.

This chain uses TRBV11-2 with TRBJ2-7; the match to TRBD1 covers 7 bases. J was trimmed by 8 bases and V by 6 bases; bases with no gene match: 13. The CDR3 contains 14 residues. The germline gives CDR1 SGHAT, CDR2 FQNNGV. In DNA, the CDR3 is TGTGCCAGCAGTTCATCTACTGGACAGGCACAGCAGTACTTC. As protein: CASSSSTGQAQQYF.

In DNA form, the CDR3 reads TGTGCCAGCAGCCAGGCGGGGAACCGATCACCCCTCCACTTT. This translates into CASSQAGNRSPLHF. The chain couples TRBV4-2 to TRBJ1-6; D is undetermined. V was shortened by 3 bases and J by 10 bases, with 13 bases between the two germline ends. Germline lookup yields CDR1 LGHNA and CDR2 YNFKEQ. The length of the CDR3 is 14 residues.

V usage is TRBV2 and J usage is TRBJ2-7; maybe TRBD1 (6 bases). Germline CDR1 reads SNHLY; CDR2 reads FYNNEI. The CDR3 runs to 14 residues. V lost 5 bases and J 3 bases, leaving 14 bases between the germline ends. CDR3 residues: CASSPTGHYYEQYF. CDR3 nucleotide sequence: TGTGCCAGCAGTCCAACGGGACACTACTACGAGCAGTACTTC.

The chain uses TRBV6-5 and TRBJ1-2, with D possibly being TRBD1 (5 bases). This CDR3 spans 14 amino acids. The germline CDR1 and CDR2 sequences are MNHEY and SVGAGI. Deletions cut 0 bases from V and 4 bases from J, with 9 bases between. DNA for the CDR3: TGTGCCAGCAGTTACTCCTTGGGGGGCTATGGCTACACCTTC. Residues: CASSYSLGGYGYTF.

The chain employs TRBV28 and TRBJ1-1; 7 positions match TRBD1. This CDR3 is built from 14 residues. Germline assignment: CDR1 MDHEN and CDR2 SYDVKM. The V and J ends lost 6 bases and 0 bases, in that order; junction bases with no gene match: 4. Written as DNA, the CDR3 is TGTGCCAGCAGGACAGGGTCCCTGAACACTGAAGCTTTCTTT. Residues: CASRTGSLNTEAFF. Variable domain in full (rest from reference TRBV28 and TRBJ1-1): DVKVTQSSRYLVKRTGEKVFLECVQDMDHENMFWYRQDPGLGLRLIYFSYDVKMKEKGDIPEGYSVSREKKERFSLILESASTNQTSMYLCASRTGSLNTEAFFGQGTRLTVV.

The V and J genes are TRBV10-3 and TRBJ1-4, with D unresolved. CDR3 length: 15 residues. V was pared by 3 bases and J by 4 bases, with 12 bases between. Germline CDR1 is ENHRY and CDR2 is SYGVKD. CDR3 in DNA: TGTGCCATCAGTGATGGTCCAGGCGTTAATGAAAAACTGTTTTTT. As protein: CAISDGPGVNEKLFF.

The V and J genes are TRBV27 and TRBJ2-7, with D maybe TRBD1 (5 bases). The CDR3 extends over 12 amino acids. The V gene's germline CDR1 is MNHEY and CDR2 SMNVEV (reference sequence). V dropped 2 bases and J dropped 4 bases, with 6 bases sitting between them. CDR3 residues: CASSLTGYEQYF. CDR3 DNA sequence: TGTGCCAGCAGTTTAACAGGATACGAGCAGTACTTC.

V usage is TRBV2 and J usage is TRBJ2-1; TRBD2 matches at 9 bases. The CDR3 has 14 amino acids. V gave up 6 bases and J gave up 3 bases; unmatched junction bases: 3. Germline CDR1 reads SNHLY; CDR2 reads FYNNEI. The CDR3, as DNA: TGTGCCAGCAGCTTAGCGGGAGTCTACAATGAGCAGTTCTTC. Its translation: CASSLAGVYNEQFF.

This rearrangement joins TRBV11-2 to TRBJ2-5; D is undetermined. The CDR3 consists of 14 residues. Trimming left V 0 bases short and J 5 bases short, with 10 bases between. The V gene's germline CDR1 is SGHAT and CDR2 FQNNGV. This CDR3 reads CASSLEHGWETQYF. The CDR3 nucleotides are TGTGCCAGCAGCTTAGAGCACGGGTGGGAGACCCAGTACTTC. The variable domain in full, with the rest retrieved from reference TRBV11-2 and TRBJ2-5, is EAGVAQSPRYKIIEKRQSVAFWCNPISGHATLYWYQQILGQGPKLLIQFQNNGVVDDSQLPKDRFSAERLKGVDSTLKIQPAKLEDSAVYLCASSLEHGWETQYFGPGTRLLVL.

This chain uses TRBV29-1 with TRBJ2-2, with a weak D call TRBD2 (6 bases). The CDR3 has 13 residues. In germline, CDR1 is SQVTM, CDR2 ANQGSEA. Trimming cost V 3 bases and J 5 bases, with 10 bases left between them. CDR3 DNA sequence: TGCAGCGTTGACAGGGCGGGGACCGGGGAGCTGTTTTTT. Translated, it gives CSVDRAGTGELFF.

The chain employs TRBV9 and TRBJ2-2, with 7 bases matching TRBD1. With 3 bases clipped from V and 0 bases from J, the junction kept 5 bases outside the gene matches. Germline-derived CDR1 and CDR2 are SGDLS and YYNGEE. This CDR3 spans 16 amino acids. In DNA, the CDR3 is TGTGCCAGCAGCGCCTCAGGGGGTCCGAACACCGGGGAGCTGTTTTTT. It encodes CASSASGGPNTGELFF.

The rearrangement links TRBV7-2 to TRBJ2-1; D uncertain. The CDR3 has 15 amino acids. CDR1 and CDR2 (germline): SGHTA, FQGNSA. V was trimmed by 2 bases and J by 15 bases, leaving 23 bases between them. CDR3 sequence: CASSLFGSVIQVAFF. CDR3 coding DNA: TGTGCCAGCAGCTTATTTGGAAGCGTGATACAAGTGGCGTTCTTC.

This chain connects TRBV7-9 to TRBJ1-2, with 9 bases that match TRBD1. This CDR3 region has 16 residues. Germline-derived CDR1 and CDR2 are SEHNR and FQNEAQ (reference sequence). With 1 base clipped from V and 7 bases from J, the junction kept 10 bases outside the gene matches. The CDR3 DNA sequence: TGTGCCAGCAGCTTAGGTCGATGGGGACAGGGATCTGGCTACACCTTC. Protein sequence: CASSLGRWGQGSGYTF. The variable domain in full, completed from reference TRBV7-9 and TRBJ1-2, reads DTGVSQNPRHKITKRGQNVTFRCDPISEHNRLYWYRQTLGQGPEFLTYFQNEAQLEKSRLLSDRFSAERPKGSFSTLEIQRTEQGDSAMYLCASSLGRWGQGSGYTFGSGTRLTVV.

This chain joins TRBV19 and TRBJ1-3; D is perhaps TRBD1 (6 bases). Germline V gene lookup returns CDR1 LNHDA and CDR2 SQIVND (reference sequence). Trimming left V 5 bases short and J 2 bases short, with 19 bases between. The CDR3 is made up of 17 amino acids. The CDR3 protein is CASSRFFQGTTGNTIYF. DNA for the CDR3: TGTGCCAGTAGTCGTTTCTTCCAGGGGACAACTGGAAACACCATATATTTT.

The rearrangement uses TRBV5-1 and TRBJ1-6; a weak D match, TRBD1 (6 bases). Germline V CDR1 and CDR2: SGHRS, YFSETQ. Trimming stripped 2 bases from V and 9 bases from J, with 12 bases between. The CDR3 runs 14 residues. The CDR3 sequence: CASSFGTGSSPLHF. CDR3 in DNA: TGCGCCAGCAGCTTTGGCACAGGGTCTTCACCCCTCCACTTT.

V is TRBV5-6 and J is TRBJ2-7; TRBD2 matches at 8 bases. This CDR3 has 16 amino acids. With 2 bases clipped from V and 6 bases from J, the junction kept 13 bases outside the gene matches. Germline CDR1 is SGHDT and CDR2 is YYEEEE. The CDR3 loop reads CASSFQTVGRGGEQYF. CDR3 coding DNA: TGTGCCAGCAGCTTTCAAACGGTAGGCCGGGGGGGCGAGCAGTACTTC.

V gene TRBV5-1 combines with J gene TRBJ2-5, with a weak D call TRBD1 (5 bases). The CDR3 length is 15 residues. Per germline, CDR1 SGHRS and CDR2 YFSETQ. Trimming took 0 bases from V and 1 from J, leaving 10 bases between them. DNA for the CDR3: TGCGCCAGCAGCTTGGGACAGTACGCCCAAGAGACCCAGTACTTC. Translated, it gives CASSLGQYAQETQYF.